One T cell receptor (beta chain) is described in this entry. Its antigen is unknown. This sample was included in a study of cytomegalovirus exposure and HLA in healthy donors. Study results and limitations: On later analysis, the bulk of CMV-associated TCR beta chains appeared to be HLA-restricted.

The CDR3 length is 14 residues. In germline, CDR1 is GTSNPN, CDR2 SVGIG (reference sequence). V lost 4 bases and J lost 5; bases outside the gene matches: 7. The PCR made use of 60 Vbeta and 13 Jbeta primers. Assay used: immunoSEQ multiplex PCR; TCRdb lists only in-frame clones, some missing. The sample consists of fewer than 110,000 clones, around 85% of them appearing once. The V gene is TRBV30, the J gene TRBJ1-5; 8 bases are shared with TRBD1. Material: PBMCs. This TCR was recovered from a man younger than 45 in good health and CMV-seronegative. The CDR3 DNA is TGTGCCTGGACCGGGACAGGTGCACATCAGCCCCAGCATTTT. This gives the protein CAWTGTGAHQPQHF. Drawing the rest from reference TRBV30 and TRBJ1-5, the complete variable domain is SQTIHQWPATLVQPVGSPLSLECTVEGTSNPNLYWYRQAAGRGLQLLFYSVGIGQISSEVPQNLSASRPQDRQFILSSKKLLLSDSGFYLCAWTGTGAHQPQHFGDGTRLSIL.